This TCR beta chain derives from a study of T cells after yellow fever vaccination. Study observations and caveats: A small share of clonotypes appeared in both CD4 and CD8 compartments.

MiXCR, run by TCRdb on the 5' RACE reads, gives a single entry per CDR3 protein. The table shows about 320,000 distinct CDR3 sequences, with around an eighth occurring only once. The CDR3 length is 17 residues. J gave up 1 base and V 6 bases, and 9 bases lay outside the gene matches. CDR1 and CDR2 (germline): MNHEY, SVGEGT. To note about this clonotype: Antigen: not known.

The origin of this receptor is a young man who received the YFV17D yellow fever vaccine. The chain is built from TRBV6-2 or TRBV6-3 and TRBJ1-1; 12 bases map to TRBD1. Material: CD4+ T cells sorted from PBMCs, obtained 15 days after the yellow fever booster vaccination. The DNA of the CDR3 is TGTGCCAGCAGGGCACCGGGACAGGGGGCCGCGAACACTGAAGCTTTCTTT. This codes for CASRAPGQGAANTEAFF.